The following is a TCR beta chain sequence with its context. Its target is unknown. These data originate in a study of shared clonotypes between healthy human individuals. Produced via immunoSEQ multiplex PCR; TCRdb's table is partial and in-frame only. This sample yields around 2.1 million clones, of which 85% to 95% are seen a single time; over 1.5% belongs to the top ten. The length of the CDR3 is 15 residues. Trimming left V 2 bases short and J 6 bases short, with 14 bases between. The germline gives CDR1 SGHNT, CDR2 YYREEE (reference sequence). Terminally differentiated effector memory CD45RA+ cells were excluded from the naive CD8 cells, which were CD45RO-negative and positively selected for CCR7. Study outcomes and limitations: Only blood was sampled; tissue repertoires likely differ.

The V call is TRBV5-4, the J call TRBJ2-2; TRBD1 might be the D (5 bases). This receptor was taken from a man aged 18 to 29 in good health. Some clones in this sample may be carry-over from other donors' samples. The sequenced sample consisted of naive CD8+ T cells from PBMCs. CDR3 in DNA: TGTGCCAGCAGCTTTTGGCAGGGTGGGGCCGGGGAGCTGTTTTTT. It specifies CASSFWQGGAGELFF. The variable domain in full, with the rest retrieved from reference TRBV5-4 and TRBJ2-2, is ETGVTQSPTHLIKTRGQQVTLRCSSQSGHNTVSWYQQALGQGPQFIFQYYREEENGRGNFPPRFSGLQFPNYSSELNVNALELDDSALYLCASSFWQGGAGELFFGEGSRLTVL.